A single sample gave rise to the 28 T cell receptor beta chains below, sequenced in a study of post-analysis software for immune sequencing data (dated by TCRdb to about 2015). The research as a whole found: Significantly higher frequencies in patients than in controls were found for five TRBV segments, including TRBV5-6, TRBV5-1 and TRBV20-1.

The library came from PCR. Sequencing took place on an Illumina HiSeq 2500. To reduce PCR and sequencing biases, unique molecular identifiers were built into the TCR beta cDNA libraries. TCRdb's own reprocessing of the public reads used fastp at Q25 and MiXCR and kept productive beta chains. Rows matching on CDR3 protein sequence are summarized as one entry with the most common DNA and genes. A total of 650,000 to 900,000 distinct CDR3 sequences appear in this sample, more than 45% of them only once. Together, the top ten hold 4.9% of the sample. These receptors' antigens are unknown. What was sequenced was blood. The source is a girl aged 10-17 years with multiple sclerosis.

This clonotype has only a few counts. The V and J genes are TRBV24-1 and TRBJ2-5, with D possibly TRBD2 on 6 matching bases. The CDR3 has 15 amino acids. Germline loops: CDR1 KGHDR, CDR2 SFDVKD. V lost 4 bases and J 5 bases, leaving 16 bases between the germline ends. The CDR3 bases are TGTGCCACCAGTGACCCAACGACTAGTGAGGAGACCCAGTACTTC. Amino acid sequence: CATSDPTTSEETQYF.

This clonotype was seen more than once but under ten times. The chain has TRBV5-1 and TRBJ1-2; D possibly corresponds to TRBD1 (5 bases). Deletions cut 4 bases from V and 2 bases from J, with 12 bases between. This CDR3 has 14 amino acids. Germline V gene sequence: CDR1 SGHRS, CDR2 YFSETQ. The CDR3 DNA reads as TGCGCCAGCAGCCTCCATCAGGGCAACTATGGCTACACCTTC. Translation gives CASSLHQGNYGYTF.

The gene calls are TRBV28 and TRBJ2-4; no reliable D call. The J call is uncertain, as TRBJ2-7 better fits the DNA end. CDR3 size: 13 residues. The germline CDR1 and CDR2 sequences are MDHEN and SYDVKM. In DNA, the CDR3 is TGTGCCAGCGAACCCGGTCCTCACTACGAGCAGTACTTC. This gives the protein CASEPGPHYEQYF.

The rearrangement uses TRBV4-3 and TRBJ2-7; TRBD1 matches at 8 bases. This CDR3 has 15 amino acids. The junction had 8 bases not matched to a gene; V was cut back by 0 bases and J by 7 bases. Looked up from germline, CDR1 is LGHNA and CDR2 is YSLEER. Here the CDR3 DNA reads TGCGCCAGCAGCCAAGATATCGGCAGGGGGCGTGAGCAGTACTTC. It encodes CASSQDIGRGREQYF.

The rearrangement links TRBV5-1 to TRBJ2-1, with D perhaps TRBD2 (6 bases). The CDR3 is 15 amino acids. Germline CDR1 reads SGHRS; CDR2 reads YFSETQ. Trimming took 0 bases from V and 1 from J, leaving 8 bases between them. In nucleotides, the CDR3 is TGCGCCAGCAGCTTGGATGCGGGATCCTACAATGAGCAGTTCTTC. This codes for CASSLDAGSYNEQFF.

The CDR3 DNA follows: TGCGCCAGCAGCCAAGGGAACCAGGGTAACACCGGGGAGCTGTTTTTT. Residues: CASSQGNQGNTGELFF. The chain links TRBV4-3 to TRBJ2-2, with D possibly TRBD1 on 5 matching bases. Germline assignment: CDR1 LGHNA and CDR2 YSLEER. The V end was cut by 1 base, the J end by 2 bases, with 11 bases between. The CDR3 is 16 amino acids.

The rearrangement links TRBV7-6 to TRBJ1-3; D is undetermined. The germline V gene has CDR1 SGHVS and CDR2 FNYEAQ. The CDR3 is 13 amino acids. The V gene lost 5 bases and the J gene lost 6 bases, with 11 bases spanning the gap. DNA for the CDR3: TGTGCCAGCAGCCGAGGAGGATTAAACACCATATATTTT. Protein product: CASSRGGLNTIYF.

The V and J genes are TRBV30 and TRBJ1-4; D uncertain. The CDR3 runs to 15 residues. The germline V gene has CDR1 GTSNPN and CDR2 SVGIG (reference sequence). Trimming pared 0 bases from V and 2 bases from J, leaving 10 bases between. The CDR3 loop is CAWSVGAGTNEKLFF. The CDR3 DNA is TGTGCCTGGAGTGTCGGAGCTGGCACTAATGAAAAACTGTTTTTT.

This clonotype showed up just a few times. V is TRBV30 and J is TRBJ2-7; 7 bases are shared with TRBD1. Germline CDR1 is GTSNPN and CDR2 is SVGIG (reference sequence). This CDR3 contains 15 residues. V was pared by 0 bases and J by 1 base, with 6 bases of the junction left unmatched. For the CDR3, the DNA is TGTGCCTGGAGTGTACCAGACAGGGTTTCCTACGAGCAGTACTTC. Protein product: CAWSVPDRVSYEQYF.

The chain uses TRBV7-2 and TRBJ2-7; D might be TRBD1 or TRBD2, each matching 5 bases. The CDR3 is 14 amino acids. V lost 5 bases and J lost 10, with 21 bases in between. Germline CDR1 is SGHTA and CDR2 is FQGNSA. The CDR3 region has the DNA TGTGCCAGCAGCCGACCGGGACCTCAAGTTTTACAGTACTTC. Protein product: CASSRPGPQVLQYF.

The chain couples TRBV6-5 to TRBJ2-1; a possible D gene is TRBD2 (7 bases). The CDR3 has 11 amino acids. Trimming shortened V by 10 bases and J by 15 bases, and 19 bases separated the two germline ends. Germline loops: CDR1 MNHEY, CDR2 SVGAGI. For the CDR3, the DNA is TGTGCCACCAGGCAGGGAGGGACACCGTTCTTC. Its protein product is CATRQGGTPFF.

This clonotype came up a few times. The CDR3 protein is CASSGGQGNYGYTF. The CDR3 DNA reads as TGTGCCAGCAGTGGAGGCCAGGGGAACTATGGCTACACCTTC. The rearrangement links TRBV2 to TRBJ1-2; TRBD1 might be the D (6 bases). Trimming left V 4 bases short and J 2 bases short, with 11 bases between. Looked up from germline, CDR1 is SNHLY and CDR2 is FYNNEI. The CDR3 has 14 residues.

Comment on this clonotype: Just one base apart from a much larger clone, this may be a read error. The chain uses TRBV11-2 and TRBJ2-1; D is undetermined. The last part of the DNA fits TRBJ2-7 better; the J call may be wrong. Germline values: CDR1 SGHAT, CDR2 FQNNGV. The CDR3 consists of 13 residues. The CDR3 region has the DNA TGTGCCAGCAGCCTCTCCTCCTACAATGAGCAGTACTTC. It specifies CASSLSSYNEQYF.

The V call is TRBV30, the J call TRBJ2-1, with 12 bases matching TRBD2. Looked up from germline, CDR1 is GTSNPN and CDR2 is SVGIG (reference sequence). There are 15 residues in the CDR3. The V segment lost 0 bases and the J segment 5 bases; nucleotides outside the gene matches: 2. The CDR3 DNA reads as TGTGCCTGGAGTGTACTAGCGGGAGGCCACAATGAGCAGTTCTTC. Translating gives CAWSVLAGGHNEQFF.

This chain joins TRBV28 and TRBJ2-1; 8 nucleotides agree with TRBD2. This CDR3 is built from 18 residues. Trimming at V came to 5 bases and at J to 3 bases, leaving 15 bases not matched to a gene. Germline V gene data show CDR1 as MDHEN and CDR2 as SYDVKM. CDR3 region: CASSLMGGGRTIYNEQFF. For the CDR3, the DNA is TGTGCCAGCAGTCTGATGGGGGGCGGGAGGACCATCTACAATGAGCAGTTCTTC.

The chain combines TRBV20-1 with TRBJ2-7; 7 bases match TRBD1. Germline loops: CDR1 DFQATT, CDR2 SNEGSKA (reference sequence). CDR3 length: 14 amino acids. V shed 5 bases, J shed 2 bases, and the junction held 9 bases outside the gene matches. The CDR3 bases are TGCAGTGCTCCGACAGGGTCTGCTCCCTACGAGCAGTACTTC. The encoded protein is CSAPTGSAPYEQYF.

The V and J genes are TRBV5-1 and TRBJ1-6; D remains unclear. Trimming removed 0 bases at V and 5 bases at J, with 6 bases between. CDR1 is SGHRS, CDR2 YFSETQ, per germline. The CDR3 loop spans 14 amino acids. CDR3 region: CASSLVDDNSPLHF. The CDR3 nucleotides are TGCGCCAGCAGCTTGGTGGATGATAATTCACCCCTCCACTTT.

This chain links TRBV30 with TRBJ2-3; TRBD1 matches 7 bases. J lost 1 base, V lost 4 bases, and 5 bases had no gene match. This CDR3 is 14 amino acids long. CDR1 GTSNPN and CDR2 SVGIG come from the germline V gene (reference sequence). CDR3: CAWNRDRGTDTQYF. The CDR3 coding sequence is TGTGCCTGGAACCGGGACAGAGGCACAGATACGCAGTATTTT.

This clonotype was detected only a few times. The chain uses TRBV20-1 and TRBJ1-2; 11 bases agree with TRBD1. The CDR3 runs to 15 residues. Unmatched junction bases numbered 6, after V lost 2 bases and J lost 4 bases. CDR1 and CDR2 from the germline V gene are DFQATT and SNEGSKA (reference sequence). The CDR3, as DNA: TGCAGTGCTAGAAAAACCGGGACAGGGGGCTATGGCTACACCTTC. Its translation is CSARKTGTGGYGYTF.

This clonotype was counted between two and nine times. The V call is TRBV20-1, the J call TRBJ2-7; no reliable D call. CDR1 and CDR2 (germline): DFQATT, SNEGSKA (reference sequence). The CDR3 consists of 13 residues. V gave up 3 bases and J gave up 2 bases, with 11 bases separating them. CDR3 DNA: TGCAGTGCTAGGCCATCTAGTGCCTACGAGCAGTACTTC. Translated, it gives CSARPSSAYEQYF.

CDR3 sequence (DNA): TGTGCCAGCAGATTGGATGGACTCGCGAACACCGGGGAGCTGTTTTTT. Encoded protein: CASRLDGLANTGELFF. This chain uses TRBV28 with TRBJ2-2; D possibly corresponds to TRBD2 (5 bases). Germline V CDR1 and CDR2: MDHEN, SYDVKM. The CDR3 consists of 16 residues. Trimming pared 6 bases from V and 0 bases from J, leaving 14 bases between.

The chain is built from TRBV7-9 and TRBJ1-1, with TRBD1 as a possible D gene (5 bases). The germline V gene has CDR1 SEHNR and CDR2 FQNEAQ (reference sequence). V was pared by 5 bases and J by 8 bases, with 12 bases between. The CDR3 is 12 residues long. CDR3 sequence: CASSKGTVEAFF. The CDR3 nucleotides read TGTGCCAGCAGCAAAGGGACCGTGGAAGCTTTCTTT.

The chain employs TRBV7-9 and TRBJ2-1, with a possible D match to TRBD2 (5 bases). V was cut by 7 bases and J by 0 bases, with 16 bases left in between. Looked up from germline, CDR1 is SEHNR and CDR2 is FQNEAQ (reference sequence). There are 16 residues in the CDR3. The CDR3 sequence: CASNFWAGSSYNEQFF. The CDR3 region has the DNA TGTGCCAGCAATTTTTGGGCGGGCAGCTCCTACAATGAGCAGTTCTTC.

The J gene is TRBJ2-1, the V gene TRBV9; no reliable D call. The CDR3 has 12 amino acids. CDR1 is SGDLS and CDR2 is YYNGEE in the germline V gene. The ends were cut back, 0 bases at V and 9 bases at J, with 7 bases in the middle. The CDR3 region is CASSVEAGEQFF. The CDR3 DNA reads TGTGCCAGCAGCGTAGAAGCTGGTGAGCAGTTCTTC.

This clonotype occurred once. The rearrangement links TRBV30 to TRBJ2-3, with TRBD2 matching 13 bases. Germline CDR1 GTSNPN, CDR2 SVGIG (reference sequence). CDR3 length equals 17 residues. The ends lost 2 bases at V and 0 bases at J; junction bases unmatched: 5. CDR3 residues: CAWSSTSGRGSTDTQYF. The CDR3 region has the DNA TGTGCCTGGAGTTCTACTAGCGGGAGGGGAAGCACAGATACGCAGTATTTT.

CDR3 protein: CSAIDLGTEAFF. The CDR3 region has the DNA TGCAGTGCTATTGATTTGGGCACTGAAGCTTTCTTT. The genes are TRBV20-1 and TRBJ1-1, with D unclear. Between the trimmed V and J ends, which lost 4 bases and 4 bases, there was a span of 10 bases. The CDR3 is 12 residues long. In germline, CDR1 is DFQATT, CDR2 SNEGSKA (reference sequence).

Notes on this clonotype: A read error may produce the germline difference seen at one junction end. V is TRBV4-2 and J is TRBJ2-7; D not resolved. There are 16 residues in the CDR3. Germline loops: CDR1 LGHNA, CDR2 YNFKEQ. Written as DNA, the CDR3 is TGTACCAGCAACCAAGAATGGGGATTACCGTCCTACGAGCAGTACTTC. Residues: CTSNQEWGLPSYEQYF.

This chain joins TRBV10-3 and TRBJ2-3; 11 bases agree with TRBD2. V lost 4 bases, J lost 3 bases, and 0 bases stayed unmatched. The CDR3 covers 14 residues. Germline CDR1 and CDR2: ENHRY and SYGVKD. This chain's CDR3 is CAISGTSGTDTQYF. The CDR3 bases are TGTGCCATCAGTGGGACTAGCGGGACAGATACGCAGTATTTT.